This T cell receptor beta chain comes out of a study of OX40 agonist ivuxolimab in advanced cancers. For the study at large: Recorded diagnoses for dose-escalation patients were hepatocellular carcinoma, melanoma, renal cell or head and neck cancer. Patients with prior anti-PD-1, anti-PD-L1 or anti-CTLA-4 therapy were eligible; less than 50% had some.

On this clone itself: No antigen is known for it.

General study points: Relative to CD4+ cells, CD8+ T cells on average had more expanded clones.

Profiled with immunoSEQ multiplex PCR; TCRdb holds only in-frame clones, not every one. The data contain about 66,000 clones, roughly 81% of them singletons. CDR3 length equals 16 residues. In germline, CDR1 is LNHDA, CDR2 SQIVND (reference sequence). Trimming removed 4 bases from V and 4 bases from J; junction bases left unmatched: 12. The receptor was isolated from an adult with an advanced solid tumor such as melanoma, head and neck, liver or kidney cancer. The sequencing here drew on CD4+ or CD8+ T cells sorted from blood, taken in a trial of the OX40 agonist ivuxolimab. V and J are TRBV19 and TRBJ1-1; 7 bases agree with TRBD1. In DNA, the CDR3 is TGTGCCAGTAGTAAAACGACAGGGAGGGGGGGCACTGAAGCTTTCTTT. It codes for CASSKTTGRGGTEAFF.